The 21 T cell receptor beta chains in this list originate from one sample, sequenced in a study of CD8 T cells in ankylosing spondylitis listed by TCRdb under 2017. Library construction relied on 5' RACE. The data were produced on an Illumina HiSeq 2500. TCRdb took the public reads, trimmed them with fastp at Q25, ran MiXCR for clone calling and kept in-frame beta chains. Rows matching on CDR3 protein sequence are summarized as one entry with the most common DNA and genes. Within this sample are a few hundred thousand distinct CDR3 sequences, with roughly a quarter of them counted one time only. The biggest ten clones account for about 0.6% of the sample. The source material was blood, either unsorted or a sorted T cell fraction (not recorded which). These receptors originate from a male donor with ankylosing spondylitis or in good health (not recorded which).

The gene calls are TRBV5-6 and TRBJ1-4; TRBD1 is a possible D gene (5 bases). Germline V gene lookup returns CDR1 SGHDT and CDR2 YYEEEE. Trimming removed 5 bases from V and 6 bases from J, with 14 bases in between. The CDR3 totals 14 residues. In DNA, the CDR3 is TGTGCCAGCAGATCCATGGGGGGAGATGAAAAACTGTTTTTT. This codes for CASRSMGGDEKLFF.

V usage is TRBV12-3 or TRBV12-4 and J usage is TRBJ1-6; perhaps TRBD1 as D (5 bases). This CDR3 comprises 14 residues. The ends were cut back, 3 bases at V and 10 bases at J, with 13 bases in the middle. The CDR3 loop is CASSFGGAPSPLHF. The CDR3 DNA reads as TGTGCCAGCAGTTTTGGAGGGGCCCCCTCACCCCTCCACTTT.

V usage is TRBV11-2 and J usage is TRBJ2-2; 10 nucleotides align to TRBD2. V lost 5 bases, J lost 4 bases, and 16 bases stayed unmatched. Germline assignment: CDR1 SGHAT and CDR2 FQNNGV. The CDR3 contains 19 residues. This CDR3 is CASSRTGTSAFVFTGELFF. The DNA of the CDR3 is TGTGCCAGCAGCAGAACCGGGACTAGCGCCTTTGTTTTCACCGGGGAGCTGTTTTTT.

This clonotype was seen ten or more times. The rearrangement uses TRBV4-1 and TRBJ2-5, with TRBD2 matching 7 bases. CDR1 and CDR2 from the germline V gene are MGHRA and YSYEKL. After removal of 0 bases from V and 0 bases from J, the junction contained 10 bases not matched to a gene. This CDR3 comprises 18 residues. The chain's CDR3 is CASSQEPGGNVYQETQYF. DNA for the CDR3: TGCGCCAGCAGCCAAGAACCGGGGGGAAACGTGTACCAAGAGACCCAGTACTTC.

The chain is built from TRBV20-1 and TRBJ2-3; 9 nucleotides match TRBD2. V shed 4 bases, J shed 2 bases, and the junction held 4 bases outside the gene matches. The germline CDR1 and CDR2 sequences are DFQATT and SNEGSKA (reference sequence). The CDR3 loop spans 14 amino acids. This chain's CDR3 is CSATLAGTTDTQYF. CDR3 coding DNA: TGCAGTGCTACCCTAGCGGGGACCACAGATACGCAGTATTTT.

This clonotype appeared many times. This chain connects TRBV7-3 to TRBJ2-2, with 7 bases fitting TRBD1. CDR1 and CDR2 (germline): SGHTA, FQGTGA. CDR3 length equals 16 residues. V shed 5 bases, J shed 1 base, and the junction held 7 bases outside the gene matches. CDR3 sequence (DNA): TGTGCCAGCAGCCCCCGACAGGGCCTGAACACCGGGGAGCTGTTTTTT. It specifies CASSPRQGLNTGELFF. Together with reference TRBV7-3 and TRBJ2-2, the CDR3 gives the full variable domain: GAGVSQTPSNKVTEKGKYVELRCDPISGHTALYWYRQSLGQGPEFLIYFQGTGAADDSGLPNDRFFAVRPEGSVSTLKIQRTERGDSAVYLCASSPRQGLNTGELFFGEGSRLTVL.

This clonotype occurred many times. The chain joins TRBV10-3 to TRBJ2-5, with a tentative D call TRBD2 (5 bases). CDR3 length equals 13 residues. Germline loops: CDR1 ENHRY, CDR2 SYGVKD. Trimming took off 4 bases at V and 2 bases at J, with 8 bases between the two ends. The CDR3 DNA reads as TGTGCCATCAGTGTCGGCGGGCAAGAGACCCAGTACTTC. It yields the protein CAISVGGQETQYF.

The chain is built from TRBV20-1 and TRBJ2-4; perhaps TRBD2 as D (6 bases). This CDR3 has 12 amino acids. From germline, CDR1 is DFQATT and CDR2 SNEGSKA (reference sequence). V was clipped by 5 bases and J by 5 bases, with 10 bases between them. The CDR3 loop reads CSAAGPQNIQYF. The CDR3 DNA reads TGCAGTGCTGCGGGACCCCAAAACATTCAGTACTTC.

This clonotype was counted only a few times. The chain is built from TRBV12-3 or TRBV12-4 and TRBJ2-3; 11 bases fit TRBD2. With V trimmed by 4 bases and J by 1 base, 4 bases remained unmatched. CDR3 length equals 16 residues. CDR3 in amino acids: CASSSTSGGGTDTQYF. CDR3 DNA sequence: TGTGCCAGCAGTTCTACTAGCGGGGGAGGCACAGATACGCAGTATTTT.

This clonotype was recorded a few times. The gene calls are TRBV20-1 and TRBJ1-2, with 7 bases aligning to TRBD1. Germline V lookup: CDR1 DFQATT, CDR2 SNEGSKA (reference sequence). V gave up 5 bases and J gave up 8 bases; unmatched junction bases: 8. The length of the CDR3 is 12 residues. CDR3: CSAWGRGPGYTF. The CDR3 nucleotides are TGCAGTGCTTGGGGGAGGGGGCCCGGCTACACCTTC.

This rearrangement joins TRBV9 to TRBJ2-3; D remains unclear. V was shortened by 4 bases and J by 5 bases, with 11 bases between the two germline ends. This CDR3 comprises 13 residues. Germline assignment: CDR1 SGDLS and CDR2 YYNGEE. In DNA, the CDR3 is TGTGCCAGCAGCCCTCACCCCGGAGATACGCAGTATTTT. Translation gives CASSPHPGDTQYF. Drawing the rest from reference TRBV9 and TRBJ2-3, the complete variable domain is DSGVTQTPKHLITATGQRVTLRCSPRSGDLSVYWYQQSLDQGLQFLIQYYNGEERAKGNILERFSAQQFPDLHSELNLSSLELGDSALYFCASSPHPGDTQYFGPGTRLTVL.

This clonotype was detected only a few times. This chain connects TRBV6-5 to TRBJ2-2; D unclear. Germline CDR1 is MNHEY and CDR2 is SVGAGI. The CDR3 is 12 residues long. V lost 1 base, J lost 7 bases, and 4 bases lay in between. This CDR3 reads CASSYFGGELFF. The CDR3 nucleotides are TGTGCCAGCAGTTACTTCGGCGGGGAGCTGTTTTTT.

V usage is TRBV18 and J usage is TRBJ2-2; D is uncertain. Trimming left V 3 bases short and J 3 bases short, with 11 bases between. Germline V CDR1 and CDR2: KGHSH, LQKENI. There are 15 residues in the CDR3. CDR3 nucleotide sequence: TGTGCCAGCTCACCCAACAGTCCCGACACCGGGGAGCTGTTTTTT. It codes for CASSPNSPDTGELFF.

In this sample, this clonotype turned up many times. The chain joins TRBV6-2 or TRBV6-3 to TRBJ1-1; 7 bases are a match to TRBD1. The V and J ends lost 6 bases and 0 bases, in that order; junction bases with no gene match: 10. Germline CDR1 reads MNHEY; CDR2 reads SVGEGT. The CDR3 loop spans 16 amino acids. Here the CDR3 reads CASRSRDSGLNTEAFF. The CDR3 DNA reads TGTGCCAGCAGAAGCCGGGACAGTGGGTTGAACACTGAAGCTTTCTTT.

This clonotype was observed at least ten times. The rearrangement uses TRBV20-1 and TRBJ2-5; D is unresolved. This CDR3 is built from 14 residues. V was shortened by 3 bases and J by 5 bases, with 16 bases between the two germline ends. The V gene's germline CDR1 is DFQATT and CDR2 SNEGSKA (reference sequence). In nucleotides, the CDR3 is TGCAGTGCTAGGGTCCCGGTCAGCTCGGAGACCCAGTACTTC. This translates into CSARVPVSSETQYF.

This chain connects TRBV10-3 to TRBJ2-1, with TRBD1 matching over 7 bases. V dropped 4 bases and J dropped 5; count of bases not matched to a gene: 14. The CDR3 spans 17 residues. The germline CDR1 and CDR2 sequences are ENHRY and SYGVKD. This chain's CDR3 is CAISVSIDRVVHNEQFF. The CDR3 region has the DNA TGTGCCATCAGTGTCTCCATCGACAGGGTTGTTCACAATGAGCAGTTCTTC.

This clonotype has a count of ten or more. The gene calls are TRBV20-1 and TRBJ2-7; tentative D call: TRBD1 (5 bases). This CDR3 region has 14 residues. V lost 3 bases and J lost 3, with 15 bases in between. Germline CDR1 reads DFQATT; CDR2 reads SNEGSKA (reference sequence). The CDR3 here is CSARGQPHDYEQYF. Written as DNA, the CDR3 is TGCAGTGCTAGGGGGCAGCCGCACGACTACGAGCAGTACTTC.

The J gene is TRBJ2-2, the V gene TRBV24-1, with D perhaps TRBD1 (5 bases). This CDR3 spans 15 amino acids. In germline, CDR1 is KGHDR, CDR2 SFDVKD. Trimming removed 3 bases at V and 6 bases at J, with 13 bases between. The CDR3 DNA sequence: TGTGCCACCAGTGATCCCCAGGGTGAACCCGGGGAGCTGTTTTTT. This codes for CATSDPQGEPGELFF.

At least ten counts were recorded for this clonotype. This chain uses TRBV5-1 with TRBJ2-1, with D possibly being TRBD2 (6 bases). The CDR3 covers 13 residues. V was cut by 4 bases and J by 2 bases, with 7 bases left in between. CDR1 and CDR2 (germline): SGHRS, YFSETQ. CDR3 sequence (DNA): TGCGCCAGCAGCGCGGGACCCTACAATGAGCAGTTCTTC. Protein: CASSAGPYNEQFF.

The sample holds many counts of this clonotype. The chain employs TRBV6-1 and TRBJ2-2; 8 bases are shared with TRBD1. Trimming removed 6 bases from V and 3 bases from J; junction bases left unmatched: 6. This CDR3 comprises 15 residues. Germline loops: CDR1 MNHNS, CDR2 SASEGT. The CDR3 reads CASRLTGADTGELFF. CDR3 nucleotide sequence: TGTGCCAGCAGACTGACAGGGGCGGACACCGGGGAGCTGTTTTTT.

This chain joins TRBV20-1 and TRBJ2-3, with D unclear. The V gene's germline CDR1 is DFQATT and CDR2 SNEGSKA (reference sequence). The CDR3 totals 13 residues. Trimming took off 7 bases at V and 0 bases at J, with 11 bases between the two ends. The CDR3 here is CSEATTSTDTQYF. The CDR3 nucleotides read TGCAGTGAAGCAACGACGAGCACAGATACGCAGTATTTT.